This is a list of T cell receptor beta chains from one sample in a study of T cells in Graves' hyperthyroidism and ophthalmopathy. TCRdb called the multiplex PCR reads again in MiXCR, with one record for every CDR3 protein. The sample lists about 500,000 distinct CDR3 sequences, about a sixth occurring once. The sample consisted of blood. These receptors were collected from a woman under 30 with Graves' hyperthyroidism. CDR3s include the opening cysteine and the closing phenylalanine or tryptophan. D genes are given only for firm matches. For some rows the clone size is stated as once, few or many, or as a class when expanded; others skip it.

TRBJ1-2,TRBV28,many,TRBD1,TGTGCCAGCAGTCTACGACAGGGGGTGATATATGGCTACACCTTC,CASSLRQGVIYGYTF
TRBJ1-5,TRBV28,many,-,TGTGCCAGCAGCCCCCGGGGACGGGGTAGCAATCAGCCCCAGCATTTT,CASSPRGRGSNQPQHF
TRBJ1-1,TRBV12-3/TRBV12-4,-,-,TGTGCCAGCAGACCAAACAGGGTTTCAGCTTTCTTT,CASRPNRVSAFF
TRBJ2-1,TRBV10-3,-,-,TGTGCCATCAGTGGCGACAATGAGCAGTTCTTC,CAISGDNEQFF
TRBJ1-1,TRBV6-6,many,TRBD1,TGTGCCAGCAGTTACCGCGGGACAGGGGTTCGCATGAACACTGAAGCTTTCTTT,CASSYRGTGVRMNTEAFF
TRBJ1-2,TRBV10-3,few,TRBD1,TGTGCCATCAGTGATCCAGACAGGGCCAGGAGCTATGGCTACACCTTC,CAISDPDRARSYGYTF
TRBJ1-1,TRBV3-1,many,-,TGTGCCAGCAGCCAAGTGCGGACTGAAGCTTTCTTT,CASSQVRTEAFF
TRBJ2-5,TRBV6-1,many,-,TGTGCCAGCAGTGAGACTAGTTGGGGAGAGACCCAGTACTTC,CASSETSWGETQYF
TRBJ2-3,TRBV2,many,-,TGTGCCAGCAGTGAAACTAATCCGCAGTATTTT,CASSETNPQYF
TRBJ2-1,TRBV11-2,many,TRBD1,TGTGCCAGCAGCCTCCGGACAGGGGGTGGGAATGAGCAGTTCTTC,CASSLRTGGGNEQFF
TRBJ2-7,TRBV29-1,few,TRBD1,TGCAGCGTTGGACCGGGACAGGGGGCAAGGGAGCAGTACTTC,CSVGPGQGAREQYF
TRBJ2-2,TRBV4-1,few,TRBD2,TGCGCCAGCAGCCGGGAACTAGCGGGGGGACCCACCGGGGAGCTGTTTTTT,CASSRELAGGPTGELFF
TRBJ1-3,TRBV11-2,-,-,TGTGCCAGCAGCTTAGGTGGTGGACCAAAGGCCATATATTTT,CASSLGGGPKAIYF
TRBJ1-4,TRBV4-3,-,-,TGCGCCAGCAGCCAAGATCGGGGTAACTATGAAAAACTGTTTTTT,CASSQDRGNYEKLFF
TRBJ1-6,TRBV11-2,few,TRBD1,TGTGCCAGCAGCTTAGCGCTGGTCTGGGACAGCGTTAATTCACCCCTCCACTTT,CASSLALVWDSVNSPLHF
TRBJ1-1,TRBV11-1,many,TRBD1,TGTGCCAGCAGCCACCCGGGACAGGGGGTGAACACTGAAGCTTTCTTT,CASSHPGQGVNTEAFF
TRBJ2-3,TRBV12-3/TRBV12-4,many,TRBD2,TGTGCCAGCAGTTCGGGACTAGATGTGGAGTATTTT,CASSSGLDVEYF
TRBJ1-1,TRBV6-2/TRBV6-3,few,-,TGTGCCAGCATTAATAGAAGGGGCGGGGGCGCGGTCACTGAAGCTTTCTTT,CASINRRGGGAVTEAFF
TRBJ2-5,TRBV20-1,-,-,TGCAGTGCTAGAGATCTCAGGCGGTACCAAGAGACCCAGTACTTC,CSARDLRRYQETQYF
TRBJ2-2,TRBV5-4,-,-,TGTGCCAGCAGCTTGGTGGGGGGTCGGGACACCGGGGAGCTGTTTTTT,CASSLVGGRDTGELFF
TRBJ2-1,TRBV20-1,many,-,TGCAGTGCTCCCCGTTCCTACAATGAGCAGTTCTTC,CSAPRSYNEQFF
TRBJ1-2,TRBV29-1,-,TRBD1,TGCAGCGTTGAGACAGGGAGGAGTAACGATGGCTACACCTTC,CSVETGRSNDGYTF
TRBJ2-1,TRBV19,few,-,TGTGCCAGTAGTATCGGGGCCCAACCAAGTGAGCAGTTCTTC,CASSIGAQPSEQFF
TRBJ2-1,TRBV28,many,TRBD1,TGTGCCAGCAGTTTTGATCAGGGGGCCGGCACGTCTAAGAATGAGCAGTTCTTC,CASSFDQGAGTSKNEQFF
TRBJ1-2,TRBV5-4,-,-,TGTGCCAGCAGCTTATATCAGAGGTTAAACTATGGCTACACCTTC,CASSLYQRLNYGYTF
TRBJ1-5,TRBV2,many,-,TGTGCCAGCCGGGACTACCAGCATTTT,CASRDYQHF
TRBJ2-1,TRBV6-1,few,-,TGTGCCACCGGGACCTTCACCCAATACAATGAGCAGTTCTTC,CATGTFTQYNEQFF
TRBJ1-6,TRBV7-2,few,-,TGTGCCAGCAGCTTAGACTTAGGGGGGAATTCACCCCTCCACTTT,CASSLDLGGNSPLHF
TRBJ1-1,TRBV27,many,TRBD1,TGTGCCAGCAGTTTATATTACAGGGGGTATTACAACACTGAAGCTTTCTTT,CASSLYYRGYYNTEAFF
TRBJ1-5,TRBV7-8,few,-,TGTGCCAGCAGCTTAGCCGTCGGGCAGCCCCAGCATTTT,CASSLAVGQPQHF
TRBJ1-1,TRBV30,-,-,TGTGCCTGGAGTGAGGCAGCGAACACTGAAGCTTTCTTT,CAWSEAANTEAFF
TRBJ2-1,TRBV19,-,-,TGTGCCAGTAGTATCCGCAAGGAGCAGTTCTTC,CASSIRKEQFF
TRBJ2-4,TRBV3-1,few,TRBD2,TGTGCCAGCAGCCTACTAGCGGGAGGTTTGTCCGGAAACATTCAGTACTTC,CASSLLAGGLSGNIQYF
TRBJ1-5,TRBV24-1,-,TRBD1,TGTGCCACCAGTGATCCTGCTTTAGGACAGGGGAAGGGGAGCAATCAGCCCCAGCATTTT,CATSDPALGQGKGSNQPQHF
TRBJ1-2,TRBV7-9,-,-,TGTGCCAGCAGCCGCACTGGGGGTCAGGTCTATGGCTACACCTTC,CASSRTGGQVYGYTF
TRBJ2-5,TRBV10-3,-,-,TGTGCCATCAGGGCAAGAGGTGATCAAGAGACCCAGTACTTC,CAIRARGDQETQYF
TRBJ2-7,TRBV20-1,many,-,TGCAGTGCTAGCGACTCCTACGAGCAGTACTTC,CSASDSYEQYF
TRBJ1-5,TRBV12-5,many,-,TGTGCTAGTGGTTCCCAACCGGACACCAATCAGCCCCAGCATTTT,CASGSQPDTNQPQHF
TRBJ2-7,TRBV12-3/TRBV12-4,many,-,TGTGCCAGCAGGGGGATTGCCTACGAGCAGTACTTC,CASRGIAYEQYF